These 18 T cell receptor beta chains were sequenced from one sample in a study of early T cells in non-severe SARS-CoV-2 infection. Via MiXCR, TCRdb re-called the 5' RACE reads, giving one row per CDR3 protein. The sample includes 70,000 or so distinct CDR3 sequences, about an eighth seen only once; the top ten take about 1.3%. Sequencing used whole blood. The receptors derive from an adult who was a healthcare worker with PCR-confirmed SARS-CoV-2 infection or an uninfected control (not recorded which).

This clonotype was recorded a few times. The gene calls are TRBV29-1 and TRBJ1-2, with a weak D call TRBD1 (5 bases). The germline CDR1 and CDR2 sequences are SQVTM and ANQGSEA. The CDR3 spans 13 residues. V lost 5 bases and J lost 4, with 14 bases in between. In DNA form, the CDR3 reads TGCAGCGTTTCGGGACCGAGGATCTATGGCTACACCTTC. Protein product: CSVSGPRIYGYTF.

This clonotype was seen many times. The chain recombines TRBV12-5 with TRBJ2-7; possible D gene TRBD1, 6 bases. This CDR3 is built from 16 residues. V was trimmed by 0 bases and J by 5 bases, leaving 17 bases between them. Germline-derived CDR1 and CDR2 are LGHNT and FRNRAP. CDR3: CASGLVLLGGVDEQYF. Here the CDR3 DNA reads TGTGCTAGTGGTTTGGTACTCTTAGGGGGAGTCGACGAGCAGTACTTC.

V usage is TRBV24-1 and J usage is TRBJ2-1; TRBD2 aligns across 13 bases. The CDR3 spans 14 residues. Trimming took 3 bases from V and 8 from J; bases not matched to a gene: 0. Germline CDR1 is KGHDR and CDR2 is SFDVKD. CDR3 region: CATSDGLAGDEQFF. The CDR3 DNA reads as TGTGCCACCAGTGATGGACTAGCGGGAGATGAGCAGTTCTTC.

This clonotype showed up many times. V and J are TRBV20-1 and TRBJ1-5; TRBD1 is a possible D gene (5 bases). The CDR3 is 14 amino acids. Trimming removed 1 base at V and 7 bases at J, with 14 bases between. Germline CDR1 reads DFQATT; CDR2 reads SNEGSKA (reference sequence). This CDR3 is CSARATRAEQPQHF. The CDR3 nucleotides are TGCAGTGCTAGAGCGACCAGGGCTGAGCAGCCCCAGCATTTT.

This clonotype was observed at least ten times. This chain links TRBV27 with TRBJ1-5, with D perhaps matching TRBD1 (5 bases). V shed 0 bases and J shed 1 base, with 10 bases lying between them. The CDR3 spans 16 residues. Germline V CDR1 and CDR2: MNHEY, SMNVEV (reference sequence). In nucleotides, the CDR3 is TGTGCCAGCAGTTTATCATCGGGGGAGAGCAATCAGCCCCAGCATTTT. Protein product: CASSLSSGESNQPQHF.

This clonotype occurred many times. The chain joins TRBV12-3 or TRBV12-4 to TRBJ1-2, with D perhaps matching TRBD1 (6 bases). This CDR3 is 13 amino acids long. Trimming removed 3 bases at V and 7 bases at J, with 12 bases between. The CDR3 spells CASSFNRVGGYTF. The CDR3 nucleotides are TGTGCCAGCAGTTTCAACAGGGTTGGTGGCTACACCTTC.

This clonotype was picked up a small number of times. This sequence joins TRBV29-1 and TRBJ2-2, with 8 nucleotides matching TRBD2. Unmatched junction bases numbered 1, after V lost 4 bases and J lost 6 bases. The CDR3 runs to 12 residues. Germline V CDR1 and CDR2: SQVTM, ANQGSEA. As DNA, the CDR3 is TGCAGCGTTGCGGGGGGGGCCGGGGAGCTGTTTTTT. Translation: CSVAGGAGELFF.

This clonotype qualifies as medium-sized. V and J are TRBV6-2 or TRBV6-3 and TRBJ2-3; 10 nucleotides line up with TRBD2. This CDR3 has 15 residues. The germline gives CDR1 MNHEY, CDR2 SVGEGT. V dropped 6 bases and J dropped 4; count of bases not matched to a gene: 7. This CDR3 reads CASSLGAGGADTQYF. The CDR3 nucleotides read TGTGCCAGCAGCCTAGGAGCGGGAGGGGCAGATACGCAGTATTTT.

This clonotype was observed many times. CDR3 loop: CASSPDGLSNQPQHF. The CDR3 DNA sequence: TGTGCCAGCTCACCGGACGGACTTAGCAATCAGCCCCAGCATTTT. The rearrangement joins TRBV18 to TRBJ1-5, with no clear D. Looked up from germline, CDR1 is KGHSH and CDR2 is LQKENI. V lost 3 bases and J 0 bases, leaving 9 bases between the germline ends. CDR3 size: 15 residues.

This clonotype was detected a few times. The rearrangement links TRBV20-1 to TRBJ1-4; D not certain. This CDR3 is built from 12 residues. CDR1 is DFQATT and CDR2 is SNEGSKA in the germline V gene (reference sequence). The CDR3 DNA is TGCAGGGCCAGGTCCGGGGATGAAAAACTGTTTTTT. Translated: CRARSGDEKLFF.

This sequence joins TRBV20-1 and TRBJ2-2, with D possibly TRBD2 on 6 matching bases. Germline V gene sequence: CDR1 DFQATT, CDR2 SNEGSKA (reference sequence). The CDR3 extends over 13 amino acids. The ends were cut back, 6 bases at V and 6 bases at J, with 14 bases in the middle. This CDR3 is CSAEGPGAGELFF. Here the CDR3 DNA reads TGCAGTGCCGAAGGGCCGGGGGCCGGGGAGCTGTTTTTT.

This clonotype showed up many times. The CDR3 sequence: CASSYNQPQHF. The CDR3 nucleotides are TGTGCCAGCAGCTACAATCAGCCCCAGCATTTT. V usage is TRBV28 and J usage is TRBJ1-5; no firm D call. The germline V gene has CDR1 MDHEN and CDR2 SYDVKM. Trimming pared 6 bases from V and 3 bases from J, leaving 3 bases between. The CDR3 is 11 residues long.

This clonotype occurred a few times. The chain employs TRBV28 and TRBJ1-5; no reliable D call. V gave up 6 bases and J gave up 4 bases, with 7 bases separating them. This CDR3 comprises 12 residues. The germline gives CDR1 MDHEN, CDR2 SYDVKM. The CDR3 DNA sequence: TGTGCCAGCAGGGCGATTAATCAGCCCCAGCATTTT. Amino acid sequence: CASRAINQPQHF.

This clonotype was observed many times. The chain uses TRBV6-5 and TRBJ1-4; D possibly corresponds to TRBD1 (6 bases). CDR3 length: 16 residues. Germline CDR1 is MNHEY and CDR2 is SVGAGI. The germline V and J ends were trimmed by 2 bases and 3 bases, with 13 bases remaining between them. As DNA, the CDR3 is TGTGCCAGCAGTTACGGAATCGGGACATCTAATGAAAAACTGTTTTTT. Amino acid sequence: CASSYGIGTSNEKLFF.

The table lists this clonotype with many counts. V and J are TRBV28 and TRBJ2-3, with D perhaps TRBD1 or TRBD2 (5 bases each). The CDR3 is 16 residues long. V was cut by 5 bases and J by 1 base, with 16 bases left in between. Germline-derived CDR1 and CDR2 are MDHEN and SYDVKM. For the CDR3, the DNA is TGTGCCAGCAGTAGCCCGGGACCAGTGGGCACAGATACGCAGTATTTT. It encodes CASSSPGPVGTDTQYF.

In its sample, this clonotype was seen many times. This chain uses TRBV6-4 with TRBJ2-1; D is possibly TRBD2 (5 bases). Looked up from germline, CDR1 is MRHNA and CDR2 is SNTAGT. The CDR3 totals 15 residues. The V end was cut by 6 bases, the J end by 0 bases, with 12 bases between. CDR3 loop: CASSASTGSYNEQFF. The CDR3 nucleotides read TGTGCCAGCAGCGCTAGCACGGGCTCCTACAATGAGCAGTTCTTC.

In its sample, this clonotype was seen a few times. The CDR3 coding sequence is TGTGCCACCAGTTGGAGGGATGAGCAGTTCTTC. Encoded protein: CATSWRDEQFF. This rearrangement joins TRBV24-1 to TRBJ2-1; possible D gene TRBD2, 6 bases. V was pared by 6 bases and J by 8 bases, with 7 bases between. The CDR3 runs to 11 residues. Germline loops: CDR1 KGHDR, CDR2 SFDVKD.

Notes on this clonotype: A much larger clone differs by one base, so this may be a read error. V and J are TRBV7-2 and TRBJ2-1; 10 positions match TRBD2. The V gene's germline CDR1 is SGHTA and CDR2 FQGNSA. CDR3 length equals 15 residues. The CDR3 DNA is TGTGCCAGCAGCCTAGCGGGGGCCCGACCGGAGACCCAGTTCTTC. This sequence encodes CASSLAGARPETQFF.